This TCR beta chain emerged from a study of shared clonotypes between healthy human individuals. Details on this clone: The antigen is not known.

In the original workflow: Junction-only sequences without quality scores were provided by ImmunoSEQ, so filtering was different. TCRdb's copy holds only in-frame clones and misses some; the assay was immunoSEQ multiplex PCR. V and J calls and clone size are copied from that table; D and trimming were computed from the DNA. Here the sample spans some 2,500,000 clones, over 85% being singletons. Deletions cut 10 bases from V and 3 bases from J, with 12 bases between. The CDR3 spans 12 residues. The V gene's germline CDR1 is MDHEN and CDR2 SYDVKM. Overall study findings and caveats: Represented diversity, genetic and exposure-history alike, was limited by few donors.

Specimen: naive CD4+ T cells from PBMCs. This sample's subset: CD45RA+ positively selected. V usage is TRBV28 and J usage is TRBJ1-1, with D uncertain. This sequence was found in a man younger than 30 in good health. Some clones in this sample may be carry-over from other donors' samples. This chain's CDR3 is CATGDGDTEAFF. CDR3 coding DNA: TGTGCCACCGGCGACGGTGACACTGAAGCTTTCTTT.